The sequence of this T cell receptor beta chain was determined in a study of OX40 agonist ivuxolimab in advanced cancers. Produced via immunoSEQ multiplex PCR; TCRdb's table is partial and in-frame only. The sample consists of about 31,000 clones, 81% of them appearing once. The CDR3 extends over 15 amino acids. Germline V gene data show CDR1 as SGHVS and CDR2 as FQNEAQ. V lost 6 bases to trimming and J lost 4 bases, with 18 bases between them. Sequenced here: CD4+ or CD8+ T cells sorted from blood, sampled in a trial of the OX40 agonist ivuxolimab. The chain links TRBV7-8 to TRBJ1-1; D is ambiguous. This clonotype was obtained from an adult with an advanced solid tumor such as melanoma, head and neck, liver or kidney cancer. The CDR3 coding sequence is TGTGCCAGCAGGCCCCTCGGGCGGTCAGGCACTGAAGCTTTCTTT. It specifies CASRPLGRSGTEAFF.